Shown below are 3 T cell receptor beta chains from a single sample sequenced in a study of PD-1 blockade in classical Hodgkin lymphoma. The assay was immunoSEQ multiplex PCR, and TCRdb's table has in-frame clones only and misses some. The repertoire holds tens of thousands of clones, 73% seen once, with approximately 11% in the top ten. Every one of the patients relapsed after autologous stem cell transplantation (brentuximab vedotin exposure was variable). The sequences come from peripheral blood mononuclear cells (PBMCs), collected at baseline. The receptors come from a human donor with classical Hodgkin lymphoma.

The chain couples TRBV7-3 to TRBJ2-3; D ambiguous. There are 14 residues in the CDR3. The ends were cut back, 2 bases at V and 0 bases at J, with 6 bases in the middle. Germline CDR1 is SGHTA and CDR2 is FQGTGA. The CDR3 DNA is TGTGCCAGCAGCTTAGGCCCTAGCACAGATACGCAGTATTTT. Translated: CASSLGPSTDTQYF.

CDR3 DNA sequence: TGTGCCAGCAGCTTTGGGGGGCGGGGCACAGATACGCAGTATTTT. Protein: CASSFGGRGTDTQYF. The gene calls are TRBV7-3 and TRBJ2-3; either TRBD1 or TRBD2 may fit D (6 bases each). V was shortened by 3 bases and J by 1 base, with 11 bases between the two germline ends. CDR3 length: 15 amino acids. CDR1 and CDR2 (germline): SGHTA, FQGTGA.

The chain is built from TRBV7-8 and TRBJ1-2; D remains ambiguous. The CDR3 is 17 residues long. Trimming took 1 base from V and 4 from J, leaving 19 bases between them. In germline, CDR1 is SGHVS, CDR2 FQNEAQ. The CDR3 spells CASSLERGREFLYGYTF. The CDR3, as DNA: TGTGCCAGCAGCTTAGAGCGTGGCCGGGAATTCCTCTATGGCTACACCTTC.